The T cell receptor beta chain described here comes from a study of T cells in Graves' hyperthyroidism and ophthalmopathy. RNA transcripts gave rise to amplified TCR beta CDR3 regions. The HTBI primer set served for first-round RT-PCR of the TCR CDR3. MiXCR was run by TCRdb on the multiplex PCR reads, yielding one entry per CDR3 protein. The repertoire holds about half a million distinct CDR3 sequences, with 20% as singletons. Trimming cost V 2 bases and J 0 bases, with 5 bases left between them. The CDR3 extends over 13 amino acids. Germline CDR1 and CDR2: DFQATT and SNEGSKA (reference sequence). Specimen: blood. This TCR was recovered from a man aged 35 to 55 with Graves' ophthalmopathy. This chain joins TRBV20-1 and TRBJ1-5; D uncertain. The CDR3 DNA reads TGCAGTGCTAGACTGGGTAGCAATCAGCCCCAGCATTTT. As protein: CSARLGSNQPQHF.